The clone carrying this T cell receptor beta chain has a handful of counts. The target antigen is unknown. For TCR beta, libraries came from iRepertoire HTBI primers and Arm-PCR of CDR3 regions. Per the original data handling: Overall, samples carried around 60 TRBV and 14 TRBJ segments. One entry per CDR3 protein results from TCRdb running MiXCR on the multiplex PCR reads. The V and J calls shown here were made by TCRdb, not taken from the authors' results. In the table there are around 460,000 distinct CDR3 sequences, approximately 21% of which are singletons. Germline V gene data show CDR1 as SNHLY and CDR2 as FYNNEI. V lost 1 base and J 4 bases, leaving 14 bases between the germline ends. The CDR3 consists of 15 residues. The sample is drawn from a study of regulatory T cells in long-lasting Graves disease. General observations from the study: Persistent cases favored TRBV28, TRBJ1-2 and TRBJ2-5. Whereas new patients shared about 980 public clonotypes, persistent patients shared more, at 2,500 to 3,500.

Described time point: persistent/refractory GD, antithyroid drugs over 5 years with positive TRAb. RNA extracted from PBMCs served as the sequencing template. The guidelines of the American Thyroid Association were the basis for diagnosing Graves' disease. The receptor comes from a female donor with Graves disease. Here the sequenced sample was peripheral blood mononuclear cells (PBMCs), taken when the disease was refractory, from a patient treated with antithyroid drugs. The J gene is TRBJ2-7, the V gene TRBV2; D is unclear. DNA for the CDR3: TGTGCCAGCAGTGAAGAGACCTACGTTGGATACGAGCAGTACTTC. Its translation is CASSEETYVGYEQYF. The full variable domain, rest sourced from reference TRBV2 and TRBJ2-7, is EPEVTQTPSHQVTQMGQEVILRCVPISNHLYFYWYRQILGQKVEFLVSFYNNEISEKSEIFDDQFSVERPDGSNFTLKIRSTKLEDSAMYFCASSEETYVGYEQYFGPGTRLTVT.